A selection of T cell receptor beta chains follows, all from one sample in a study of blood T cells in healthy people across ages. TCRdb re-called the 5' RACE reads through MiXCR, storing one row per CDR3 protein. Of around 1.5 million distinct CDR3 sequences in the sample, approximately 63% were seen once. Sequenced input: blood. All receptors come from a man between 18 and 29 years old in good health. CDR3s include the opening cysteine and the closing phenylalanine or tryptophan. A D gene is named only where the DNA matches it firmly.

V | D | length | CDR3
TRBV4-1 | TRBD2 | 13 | CASGREGFSEQFF
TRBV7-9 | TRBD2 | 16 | CASSLEGLAGGLEQYF
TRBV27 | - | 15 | CASSLSPGGKQPQHF
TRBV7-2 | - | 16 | CASSPEASSSYNEQFF
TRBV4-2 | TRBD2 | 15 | CASSHQLAGRNEQFF
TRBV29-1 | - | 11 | CSVVSTYEQYF
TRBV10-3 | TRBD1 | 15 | CAITETTDRDETQYF
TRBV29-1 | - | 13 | CSVAQGDTDTQYF
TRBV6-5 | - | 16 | CASSPRRPGREVGYTF
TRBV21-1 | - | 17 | CASSKEGPRGRYNEQFF
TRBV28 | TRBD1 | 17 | CASSFRSGQTSGNTIYF
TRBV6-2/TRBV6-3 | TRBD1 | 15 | CASSYHPTGLDEQFF
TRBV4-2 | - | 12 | CASSQGASEQYF
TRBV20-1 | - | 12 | CSADAIRTEQYF
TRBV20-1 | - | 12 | CSASQTQDIQYF
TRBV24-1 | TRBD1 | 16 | CATSDTGTASYNEQFF
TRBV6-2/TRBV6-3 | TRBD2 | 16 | CASSYLKRGASDTQYF
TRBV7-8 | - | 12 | CASLRGTDTQYF
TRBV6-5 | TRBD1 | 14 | CASSYRDRVYEQYF
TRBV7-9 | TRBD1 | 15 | CASSPRDRDYNEQFF
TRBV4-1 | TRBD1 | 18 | CASGQDLNRGYSNTEAFF
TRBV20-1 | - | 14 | CSVHEMGGYYEQYF
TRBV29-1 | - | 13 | CSIEQGGFDEQYF
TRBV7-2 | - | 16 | CASIPPVRDAHNEQFF
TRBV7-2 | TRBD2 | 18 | CASSRGLAGGLSSYEQYF
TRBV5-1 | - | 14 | CASSLVGGKAEQYF
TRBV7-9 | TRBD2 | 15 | CASSKIAGSTDTQYF
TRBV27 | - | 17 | CASSLWFPTKTTGELFF
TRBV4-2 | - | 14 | CASSQTASDNTQYF
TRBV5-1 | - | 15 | CASSWEAAGTDTQYF
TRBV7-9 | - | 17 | CASSLSDRAAGTDTQYF
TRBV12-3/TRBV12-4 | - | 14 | CASSFRQVLTEAFF
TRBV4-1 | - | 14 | CASSQDSGFSEAFF
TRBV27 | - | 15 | CASSLSGSVVREQYF
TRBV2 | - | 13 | CASGINWGEPQHF
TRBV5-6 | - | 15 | CASSLIRGDTYEAFF
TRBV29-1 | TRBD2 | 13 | CSVATSGNNEQFF
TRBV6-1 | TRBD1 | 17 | CASRRQGRPYPGNTIYF
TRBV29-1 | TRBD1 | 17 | CSVEVGPGTGINYGYTF
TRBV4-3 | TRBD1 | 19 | CASSQGVGTGTARVYGYTF
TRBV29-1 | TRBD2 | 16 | CSVEWAGTSGAYEQYF
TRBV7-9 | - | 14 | CASSLPRDNSPLHF
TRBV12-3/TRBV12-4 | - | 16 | CASRSRVLVGLGELFF
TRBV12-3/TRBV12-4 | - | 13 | CASRIQGTADYTF
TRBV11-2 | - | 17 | CASSLVGLTNNTGELFF
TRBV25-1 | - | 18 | CASSASRSTGLIGNTIYF